Following are 11 T cell receptor beta chains from one sample sequenced in a study of synovial regulatory T cells in juvenile arthritis. TCRdb keeps only in-frame clones here, not all; method: immunoSEQ multiplex PCR. Found here are 8,000 to 10,000 clones; the top ten clones hold over 0.7%. Sequenced input: Treg cells from blood. Subset here: remaining (HLA-DR-negative) circulating blood Treg cells. The source is a donor younger than 30 with juvenile idiopathic arthritis.

V is TRBV5-1 and J is TRBJ2-7; checking the TCRdb D call of TRBD2 is not possible without DNA. The CDR3 has 16 residues. A DNA sequence was not provided. Germline V CDR1 and CDR2: SGHRS, YFSETQ. The CDR3 protein is CASGRGVLARSYEQYF.

V usage is TRBV5-6 and J usage is TRBJ2-6. CDR3 length: 15 amino acids. DNA was not recorded. Germline lookup yields CDR1 SGHDT and CDR2 YYEEEE. CDR3: CASSLARPGANVLTF.

The chain combines TRBV5-8 with TRBJ2-7; TCRdb lists TRBD1, though no DNA is available to test this call. The CDR3 extends over 14 amino acids. This entry has no DNA. Germline CDR1 is SGHTS and CDR2 is YDEGEE. The CDR3 protein is CASSRDRLSYEQYF.

The rearrangement links TRBV5-1 to TRBJ1-2; there is no DNA to check the TCRdb D call of TRBD1. The CDR3 runs to 13 residues. Only the protein is available. The germline CDR1 and CDR2 sequences are SGHRS and YFSETQ. CDR3: CASSRDRVGGYTF.

The chain joins TRBV18 to TRBJ1-1. This CDR3 has 12 residues. No DNA has been recorded. Germline CDR1 KGHSH, CDR2 LQKENI. This chain's CDR3 is CASSLSNTEAFF.

The chain recombines TRBV4-3 with TRBJ2-6; TCRdb gives TRBD2 as the D gene, but with no DNA this cannot be confirmed. CDR1 is LGHNA and CDR2 is YSLEER in the germline V gene. The CDR3 is 17 amino acids. No DNA was logged. The CDR3 reads CASSHRRRVSGANVLTF.

The chain links TRBV18 to TRBJ2-1; TCRdb outputs TRBD1, but without DNA this stays unchecked. This CDR3 has 14 residues. The DNA is not on file. Germline V gene sequence: CDR1 KGHSH, CDR2 LQKENI. CDR3 sequence reads: CASSLQSSYNEQFF. Using reference TRBV18 and TRBJ2-1 for the parts outside the CDR3, the full variable domain is NAGVMQNPRHLVRRRGQEARLRCSPMKGHSHVYWYRQLPEEGLKFMVYLQKENIIDESGMPKERFSAEFPKEGPSILRIQQVVRGDSAAYFCASSLQSSYNEQFFGPGTRLTVL.

V usage is TRBV19 and J usage is TRBJ1-5. CDR3 length equals 15 residues. Only the protein is on record. Per germline, CDR1 LNHDA and CDR2 SQIVND (reference sequence). Here the CDR3 reads CASSIGGFGNQPQHF.

The rearrangement links TRBV7-9 to TRBJ1-2. CDR1 and CDR2 from the germline V gene are SEHNR and FQNEAQ (reference sequence). CDR3 length: 12 amino acids. DNA is not on record. The CDR3 region is CASSLGVYGYTF.

V gene TRBV9 combines with J gene TRBJ1-5. The CDR3 sequence is 17 residues long. No DNA sequence was recorded. Germline values: CDR1 SGDLS, CDR2 YYNGEE. This CDR3 reads CASSVVRALGGNQPQHF.

The chain employs TRBV28 and TRBJ2-7. CDR1 is MDHEN and CDR2 is SYDVKM in the germline V gene. The CDR3 sequence is 13 residues long. No coding sequence is recorded. The CDR3 here is CATNTGRTYEQYF.